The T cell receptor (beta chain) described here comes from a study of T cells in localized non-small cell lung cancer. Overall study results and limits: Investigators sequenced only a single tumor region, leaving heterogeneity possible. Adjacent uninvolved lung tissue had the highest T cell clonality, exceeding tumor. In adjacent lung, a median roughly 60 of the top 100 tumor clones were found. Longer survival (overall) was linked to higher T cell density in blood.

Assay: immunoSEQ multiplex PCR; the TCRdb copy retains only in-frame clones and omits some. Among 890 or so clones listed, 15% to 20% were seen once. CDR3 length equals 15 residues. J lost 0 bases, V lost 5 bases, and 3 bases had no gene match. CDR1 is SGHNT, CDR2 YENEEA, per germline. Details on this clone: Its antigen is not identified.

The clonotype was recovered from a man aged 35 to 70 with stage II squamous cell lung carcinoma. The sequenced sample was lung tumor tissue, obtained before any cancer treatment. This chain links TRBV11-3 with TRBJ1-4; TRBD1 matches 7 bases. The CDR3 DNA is TGTGCCAGCAGCGGACAGGTTGCAACTAATGAAAAACTGTTTTTT. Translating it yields CASSGQVATNEKLFF.